This T cell receptor (beta chain) was captured by sequencing in a study of cytomegalovirus exposure and HLA in healthy donors. Overall study: A data release that came early held roughly 85 million unique TCRs from HLA-typed donors. Of all 400 or so donors who were genotyped, 80% to 85% belonged to the Caucasian-associated ancestry cluster.

Broader study findings: Later genetic work tied a missense DCLRE1C variant to beta-chain V and J trimming. Beyond CMV serostatus, there was no information to go on about immune exposure.

A note on this clone: Its specificity is not known.

Germline assignment: CDR1 MGHRA and CDR2 YSYEKL. CDR3 length equals 13 residues. This PCR relied on a set of 60 Vbeta primers and 13 Jbeta primers. Assay: immunoSEQ multiplex PCR; the TCRdb copy retains only in-frame clones and omits some. The repertoire holds about 130,000 clones, with over 60% as singletons. The sequence was collected from a female donor in good health and CMV-seronegative. Sequenced sample: PBMCs. The V gene is TRBV4-1, the J gene TRBJ2-5; 7 nucleotides line up with TRBD1. The J call may be in error: the DNA end matches TRBJ2-7 better. This chain's CDR3 is CATAPYTGDEQYF. The CDR3 DNA is TGCGCCACCGCCCCCTACACAGGGGACGAGCAGTACTTC.